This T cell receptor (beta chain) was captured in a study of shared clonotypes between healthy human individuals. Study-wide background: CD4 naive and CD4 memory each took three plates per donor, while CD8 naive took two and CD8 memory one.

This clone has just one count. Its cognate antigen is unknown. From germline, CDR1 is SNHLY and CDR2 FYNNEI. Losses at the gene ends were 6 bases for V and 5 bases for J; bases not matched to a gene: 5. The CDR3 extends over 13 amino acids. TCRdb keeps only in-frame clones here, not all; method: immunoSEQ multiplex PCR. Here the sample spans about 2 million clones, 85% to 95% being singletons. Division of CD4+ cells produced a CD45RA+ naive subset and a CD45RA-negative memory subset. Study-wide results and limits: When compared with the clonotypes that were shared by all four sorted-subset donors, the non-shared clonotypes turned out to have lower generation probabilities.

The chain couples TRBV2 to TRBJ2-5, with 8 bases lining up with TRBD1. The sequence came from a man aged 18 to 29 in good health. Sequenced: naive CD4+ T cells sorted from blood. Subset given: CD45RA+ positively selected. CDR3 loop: CASRQGASETQYF. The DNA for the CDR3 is TGTGCCAGCAGGCAGGGGGCCTCGGAGACCCAGTACTTC.